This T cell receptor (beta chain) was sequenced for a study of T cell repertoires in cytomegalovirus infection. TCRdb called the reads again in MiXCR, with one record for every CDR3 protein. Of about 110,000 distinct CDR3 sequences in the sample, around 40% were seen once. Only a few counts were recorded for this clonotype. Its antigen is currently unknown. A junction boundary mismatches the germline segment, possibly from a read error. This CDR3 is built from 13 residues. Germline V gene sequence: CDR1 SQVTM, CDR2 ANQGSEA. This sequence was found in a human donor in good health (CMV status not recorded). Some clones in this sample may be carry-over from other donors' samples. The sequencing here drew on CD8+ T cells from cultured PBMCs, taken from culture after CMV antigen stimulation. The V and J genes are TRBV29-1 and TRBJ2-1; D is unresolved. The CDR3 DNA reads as TGCAGCGTTAAAGAGATTAACTACAATGAGCAGTTCTTC. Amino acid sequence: CSVKEINYNEQFF.